The 29 T cell receptor beta chains below come from one sample, sequenced in a study of T cell repertoires in cytomegalovirus infection. TCRdb reprocessed the reads via MiXCR and lists one record per CDR3 protein. The sample consists of 450,000 to 550,000 distinct CDR3 sequences, about 15% of them appearing once. The material sequenced was CD8+ T cells from PBMCs. Receptors originate from a human donor in good health (CMV status not recorded). Some clones in this sample may be carry-over from other donors' samples.

The chain joins TRBV5-4 to TRBJ2-3; 7 nucleotides agree with TRBD2. This CDR3 has 16 amino acids. Trimming at V came to 2 bases and at J to 4 bases, leaving 10 bases not matched to a gene. Per the germline V gene, CDR1 is SGHNT and CDR2 is YYREEE (reference sequence). The CDR3, as DNA: TGTGCCAGCAGCTTAGGCAGCGGGGTAGCGTCAGATACGCAGTATTTT. This gives the protein CASSLGSGVASDTQYF.

This clonotype was picked up a small number of times. The genes are TRBV6-2 or TRBV6-3 and TRBJ2-7, with D perhaps TRBD1 (5 bases). The CDR3 is 15 amino acids. CDR1 MNHEY and CDR2 SVGEGT come from the germline V gene. The V end was cut by 0 bases, the J end by 1 base, with 10 bases between. CDR3 sequence (DNA): TGTGCCAGCAGTTACTCGGTGACAGCATCCTACGAGCAGTACTTC. Its translation: CASSYSVTASYEQYF.

The sample holds a few counts of this clonotype. The J gene is TRBJ2-1, the V gene TRBV3-1; unclear D gene. This CDR3 contains 17 residues. V was trimmed by 2 bases and J by 0 bases, leaving 14 bases between them. Germline loops: CDR1 LGHDT, CDR2 YNNKEL (reference sequence). CDR3 in amino acids: CASSQQALAGSYNEQFF. The CDR3, as DNA: TGTGCCAGCAGCCAACAGGCGTTGGCAGGCTCCTACAATGAGCAGTTCTTC.

This clonotype was observed at least ten times. The chain uses TRBV24-1 and TRBJ2-3; 8 bases match TRBD1. The CDR3 is made up of 18 amino acids. The ends lost 3 bases at V and 2 bases at J; junction bases unmatched: 12. The germline V gene has CDR1 KGHDR and CDR2 SFDVKD. In DNA form, the CDR3 reads TGTGCCACCAGTGATCTTCGCCCCGGGACAGGACACACAGATACGCAGTATTTT. It yields the protein CATSDLRPGTGHTDTQYF.

This clonotype was seen a handful of times. This chain uses TRBV5-1 with TRBJ1-6; TRBD1 might be the D (6 bases). Per germline, CDR1 SGHRS and CDR2 YFSETQ. The V end was cut by 4 bases, the J end by 0 bases, with 11 bases between. This CDR3 comprises 16 residues. CDR3 in DNA: TGCGCCAGCAGCAAGGGGGGAAGCTCCTATAATTCACCCCTCCACTTT. It specifies CASSKGGSSYNSPLHF. Full variable domain (missing parts from reference TRBV5-1 and TRBJ1-6): KAGVTQTPRYLIKTRGQQVTLSCSPISGHRSVSWYQQTPGQGLQFLFEYFSETQRNKGNFPGRFSGRQFSNSRSEMNVSTLELGDSALYLCASSKGGSSYNSPLHFGNGTRLTVT.

As for this clonotype: A much bigger clone sits one base away, suggesting this may be a read error. The chain recombines TRBV12-3 or TRBV12-4 with TRBJ2-2, with D possibly being TRBD2 (6 bases). This CDR3 spans 14 amino acids. V shed 8 bases and J shed 0 bases, with 10 bases lying between them. The CDR3 DNA is TGTGCCAGCGGCGGGACTTCGAACACCGGGGAGCTGTTTTTT. It translates to CASGGTSNTGELFF.

This clonotype was observed a handful of times. V gene TRBV4-2 combines with J gene TRBJ1-1; TRBD1 agrees at 9 bases. Germline CDR1 reads LGHNA; CDR2 reads YNFKEQ. V shed 0 bases, J shed 6 bases, and the junction held 5 bases outside the gene matches. This CDR3 spans 15 amino acids. CDR3 sequence (DNA): TGTGCCAGCAGCCAAGATGGGGACAGGGATTCTGAAGCTTTCTTT. Encoded protein: CASSQDGDRDSEAFF.

Worth noting for this clonotype: A much larger clone lies a single base off, so this may be a read error. This rearrangement joins TRBV6-2 or TRBV6-3 to TRBJ2-7; no definite D call. The CDR3 is made up of 13 amino acids. Germline V gives CDR1 MNHEY, CDR2 SVGEGT. The CDR3 region is CASSYSRSNEQCF. DNA for the CDR3: TGTGCCAGCAGTTACTCTCGAAGCAACGAGCAGTGCTTC.

This clonotype was found many times. The chain has TRBV12-3 or TRBV12-4 and TRBJ2-7; TRBD1 matches at 9 bases. The CDR3 covers 15 residues. J gave up 5 bases and V 4 bases, and 9 bases lay outside the gene matches. The CDR3 is CASSSHTGTGNEQYF. CDR3 coding DNA: TGTGCCAGCAGTTCCCATACCGGGACAGGGAACGAGCAGTACTTC.

This clonotype was detected only a few times. The chain links TRBV19 to TRBJ1-1; the D gene is possibly TRBD1 (6 bases). Germline-derived CDR1 and CDR2 are LNHDA and SQIVND (reference sequence). This CDR3 spans 16 amino acids. The V gene lost 9 bases and the J gene lost 0 bases, with 20 bases spanning the gap. CDR3 coding DNA: TGTGCCAGCCTAAACCCCGGGGCAGGGGTGAACACTGAAGCTTTCTTT. Its translation is CASLNPGAGVNTEAFF. The full variable domain, completed using reference TRBV19 and TRBJ1-1, is DGGITQSPKYLFRKEGQNVTLSCEQNLNHDAMYWYRQDPGQGLRLIYYSQIVNDFQKGDIAEGYSVSREKKESFPLTVTSAQKNPTAFYLCASLNPGAGVNTEAFFGQGTRLTVV.

This clonotype came up many times. CDR3 in amino acids: CASSARTGGLTDTQYF. The CDR3, as DNA: TGTGCCAGCAGTGCTAGGACAGGGGGGCTCACAGATACGCAGTATTTT. The chain is built from TRBV6-1 and TRBJ2-3; TRBD1 aligns across 10 bases. The CDR3 is made up of 16 amino acids. V gave up 4 bases and J gave up 2 bases; unmatched junction bases: 6. Germline V gene lookup returns CDR1 MNHNS and CDR2 SASEGT.

The table lists this clonotype with a few counts. The chain is built from TRBV3-1 and TRBJ2-3; weak D call: TRBD2 (5 bases). This CDR3 spans 18 amino acids. CDR1 is LGHDT and CDR2 is YNNKEL in the germline V gene (reference sequence). V was shortened by 8 bases and J by 0 bases, with 24 bases between the two germline ends. The CDR3 coding sequence is TGTGCCAGCTTAGGAAGGACGGGGAGCCACTCTAGCACAGATACGCAGTATTTT. Translation gives CASLGRTGSHSSTDTQYF.

V usage is TRBV5-6 and J usage is TRBJ2-7; perhaps TRBD2 as D (7 bases). The CDR3 runs to 14 residues. V lost 4 bases and J 4 bases, leaving 15 bases between the germline ends. The germline V gene has CDR1 SGHDT and CDR2 YYEEEE. CDR3 protein: CASSRGASGYEQYF. CDR3 DNA: TGTGCCAGCAGCCGGGGGGCGAGCGGTTACGAGCAGTACTTC.

In its sample, this clonotype was seen many times. J is TRBJ1-2 and V is TRBV10-3; D is perhaps TRBD1 (5 bases). Per germline, CDR1 ENHRY and CDR2 SYGVKD. The CDR3 loop spans 16 amino acids. Trimming pared 7 bases from V and 0 bases from J, leaving 18 bases between. The CDR3 DNA is TGTGCCATCAATGGGGGGAGCATGCAAACTAACTATGGCTACACCTTC. It yields the protein CAINGGSMQTNYGYTF.

In this sample, this clonotype turned up many times. This chain uses TRBV10-3 with TRBJ1-2, with 7 bases that match TRBD1. V was pared by 0 bases and J by 4 bases, with 17 bases of the junction left unmatched. The CDR3 sequence is 19 residues long. The germline CDR1 and CDR2 sequences are ENHRY and SYGVKD. This chain's CDR3 is CAISESTGLSGPAGYGYTF. CDR3 in DNA: TGTGCCATCAGTGAGTCGACAGGGCTTTCAGGCCCGGCGGGCTATGGCTACACCTTC.

This clonotype was recorded many times. V and J are TRBV7-9 and TRBJ2-5; TRBD1 agrees at 8 bases. The junction had 8 bases not matched to a gene; V was cut back by 6 bases and J by 2 bases. Germline values: CDR1 SEHNR, CDR2 FQNEAQ (reference sequence). This CDR3 region has 15 residues. CDR3 bases: TGTGCCAGCAGACTCGGACAGGGTGGGCAAGAGACCCAGTACTTC. The encoded protein is CASRLGQGGQETQYF.

This clonotype was picked up one time. In DNA form, the CDR3 reads TGCAGCGTTGGACTACCGGGACTCGGGCCCCGCACAGATACGCAGTATTTT. This encodes CSVGLPGLGPRTDTQYF. The genes are TRBV29-1 and TRBJ2-3; D might be TRBD2 (6 bases). CDR3 length: 17 amino acids. V was clipped by 4 bases and J by 1 base, with 21 bases between them. Germline CDR1 is SQVTM and CDR2 is ANQGSEA.

In this sample, this clonotype turned up many times. The chain combines TRBV7-8 with TRBJ2-3, with 7 bases fitting TRBD2. This CDR3 has 16 amino acids. Trimming removed 6 bases from V and 0 bases from J; junction bases left unmatched: 9. CDR1 is SGHVS, CDR2 FQNEAQ, per germline. Here the CDR3 reads CASRSVGGGSTDTQYF. CDR3 DNA sequence: TGTGCCAGCAGGTCCGTGGGCGGGGGTAGCACAGATACGCAGTATTTT.

This clonotype was seen only a few times. The chain combines TRBV29-1 with TRBJ2-6; 8 positions match TRBD1. Germline assignment: CDR1 SQVTM and CDR2 ANQGSEA. The CDR3 totals 16 residues. With V trimmed by 5 bases and J by 0 bases, 6 bases remained unmatched. This CDR3 reads CSVYHRGDSGANVLTF. In DNA form, the CDR3 reads TGCAGCGTTTATCACAGGGGGGACTCTGGGGCCAACGTCCTGACTTTC.

The genes are TRBV5-1 and TRBJ1-1, with D perhaps TRBD1 (6 bases). V shed 5 bases and J shed 7 bases, with 18 bases lying between them. This CDR3 is built from 14 residues. CDR1 SGHRS and CDR2 YFSETQ come from the germline V gene. This CDR3 is CASRVGGRGNEAFF. Written as DNA, the CDR3 is TGCGCCAGCAGGGTAGGGGGGCGCGGTAATGAAGCTTTCTTT.

The CDR3 reads CASSRNGPYEQYF. Here the CDR3 DNA reads TGTGCCAGCAGCCGTAATGGCCCCTACGAGCAGTACTTC. The rearrangement links TRBV9 to TRBJ2-7, with no clear D. Looked up from germline, CDR1 is SGDLS and CDR2 is YYNGEE. The CDR3 length is 13 residues. V was clipped by 4 bases and J by 2 bases, with 10 bases between them.

In this sample, this clonotype turned up a few times. The V call is TRBV7-9, the J call TRBJ2-1, with D perhaps matching TRBD1 or TRBD2 (5 bases each). Germline loops: CDR1 SEHNR, CDR2 FQNEAQ (reference sequence). The CDR3 is 16 amino acids. V was cut by 6 bases and J by 2 bases, with 17 bases left in between. This chain's CDR3 is CASSFPRDATYNEQFF. CDR3 nucleotide sequence: TGTGCCAGCAGTTTTCCCCGGGACGCTACCTACAATGAGCAGTTCTTC.

This clonotype was observed many times. This chain joins TRBV27 and TRBJ1-3; TRBD1 aligns across 8 bases. Trimming removed 3 bases from V and 0 bases from J; junction bases left unmatched: 10. CDR1 and CDR2 from the germline V gene are MNHEY and SMNVEV (reference sequence). The CDR3 covers 18 residues. The CDR3 spells CASSFVSGTGDSGNTIYF. CDR3 DNA sequence: TGTGCCAGCAGTTTCGTTTCCGGGACAGGCGACTCTGGAAACACCATATATTTT.

This clonotype was seen ten or more times. The CDR3 protein is CASSLARDGYTF. The CDR3 DNA reads TGTGCCAGCAGCTTAGCGCGGGATGGCTACACCTTC. The rearrangement joins TRBV7-9 to TRBJ1-2; D unclear. Deletions cut 0 bases from V and 6 bases from J, with 5 bases between. The CDR3 covers 12 residues. Germline V CDR1 and CDR2: SEHNR, FQNEAQ (reference sequence).

This chain connects TRBV28 to TRBJ2-7; weak D call: TRBD2 (6 bases). Trimming removed 4 bases from V and 2 bases from J, with 18 bases in between. Germline CDR1 MDHEN, CDR2 SYDVKM. The CDR3 contains 16 residues. CDR3 amino acids: CASSSPSAGRPYEQYF. The CDR3 region has the DNA TGTGCCAGCAGTTCCCCCTCGGCGGGGCGACCCTACGAGCAGTACTTC.

There are many counts of this clonotype. The chain couples TRBV4-1 to TRBJ2-1; D is undetermined. The CDR3 extends over 14 amino acids. Germline V CDR1 and CDR2: MGHRA, YSYEKL. With 0 bases removed from V and 4 bases from J, the gap between germline ends came to 7 bases. The CDR3 spells CASSQEKNYNEQFF. The CDR3 DNA sequence: TGCGCCAGCAGCCAAGAAAAGAATTACAATGAGCAGTTCTTC.

In its sample, this clonotype was seen many times. The CDR3 sequence is CATSEVTGKDGYTF. The CDR3 nucleotides read TGTGCCACCAGTGAAGTGACAGGGAAGGATGGCTACACCTTC. The chain carries TRBV24-1 and TRBJ1-2; 7 bases are a match to TRBD1. After removal of 4 bases from V and 6 bases from J, the junction contained 7 bases not matched to a gene. This CDR3 has 14 amino acids. The germline gives CDR1 KGHDR, CDR2 SFDVKD.

This clonotype was observed at least ten times. The genes are TRBV7-6 and TRBJ2-1; 10 bases match TRBD1. CDR1 and CDR2 from the germline V gene are SGHVS and FNYEAQ. The ends lost 5 bases at V and 12 bases at J; junction bases unmatched: 13. The CDR3 runs to 15 residues. The CDR3 DNA reads as TGTGCCAGCAGCGCGGACAGGGGGTCCTCATTAGGGCAGTTCTTC. It yields the protein CASSADRGSSLGQFF.

The V call is TRBV27, the J call TRBJ1-4; 9 bases fit TRBD1. V shed 7 bases and J 3 bases; nucleotides not matched to a gene: 3. There are 14 residues in the CDR3. Per the germline V gene, CDR1 is MNHEY and CDR2 is SMNVEV (reference sequence). Here the CDR3 DNA reads TGTGCCAGCACCGGGACAGGGCCTAATGAAAAACTGTTTTTT. Translation gives CASTGTGPNEKLFF.